What follows are 15 T cell receptor beta chains derived from one specimen sequenced in a study of blood T cell repertoires in COVID-19. Here immunoSEQ multiplex PCR was the method, and the copy in TCRdb shows in-frame clones only, minus some. The sample records approximately 260,000 clones, around 85% being singletons. Sequencing was carried out using peripheral blood. These receptor sequences come from a woman older than 75 with acute or convalescent COVID-19.

The J gene is TRBJ2-5, the V gene TRBV5-6; TRBD2 might be the D (6 bases). Between the trimmed V and J ends, which lost 5 bases and 2 bases, there was a span of 19 bases. CDR3 length equals 16 residues. In germline, CDR1 is SGHDT, CDR2 YYEEEE. CDR3 in amino acids: CASRRAAGTAQETQYF. The CDR3 bases are TGTGCCAGCAGGAGGGCCGCCGGGACTGCACAAGAGACCCAGTACTTC.

V usage is TRBV28 and J usage is TRBJ1-6; TRBD1 aligns across 7 bases. Germline V gene data show CDR1 as MDHEN and CDR2 as SYDVKM. CDR3 length equals 15 residues. V lost 6 bases to trimming and J lost 7 bases; unmatched junction nucleotides: 9. Here the CDR3 reads CASSLGTAANSPLHF. CDR3 nucleotide sequence: TGTGCCAGCAGCCTAGGGACAGCTGCCAATTCACCCCTCCACTTT.

The rearrangement links TRBV3-1 (or the pseudogene TRBV3-2) to TRBJ2-5; D might be TRBD2 (5 bases). This CDR3 spans 16 amino acids. From germline, CDR1 is LGHDT and CDR2 YNNKEL (reference sequence). V dropped 0 bases and J dropped 6 bases, with 17 bases sitting between them. The CDR3 loop is CASSQEGTRPLQTQYF. The CDR3 DNA reads TGTGCCAGCAGCCAAGAAGGAACTAGACCCCTACAGACCCAGTACTTC.

The chain recombines TRBV7-8 with TRBJ1-6; tentatively, D is TRBD1 (6 bases). Between the trimmed V and J ends, which lost 5 bases and 0 bases, there was a span of 17 bases. Germline values: CDR1 SGHVS, CDR2 FQNEAQ. The CDR3 sequence is 18 residues long. CDR3 coding DNA: TGTGCCAGCAGCCCCGGGAGGGGGGGCCTCTCCTATAATTCACCCCTCCACTTT. Translated: CASSPGRGGLSYNSPLHF. Full variable domain (rest looked up from reference TRBV7-8 and TRBJ1-6): GAGVSQSPRYKVAKRGQDVALRCDPISGHVSLFWYQQALGQGPEFLTYFQNEAQLDKSGLPSDRFFAERPEGSVSTLKIQRTQQEDSAVYLCASSPGRGGLSYNSPLHFGNGTRLTVT.

This chain connects TRBV6-5 to TRBJ1-2; TRBD1 matches 10 bases. CDR1 is MNHEY and CDR2 is SVGAGI in the germline V gene. The V and J ends lost 4 bases and 5 bases, in that order; junction bases with no gene match: 4. The CDR3 extends over 14 amino acids. The CDR3 protein is CASSFRDRGYGYTF. In DNA form, the CDR3 reads TGTGCCAGCAGTTTCCGGGACAGGGGTTATGGCTACACCTTC.

The chain joins TRBV5-1 to TRBJ2-3, with a possible D match to TRBD1 (5 bases). CDR3 size: 15 residues. Per the germline V gene, CDR1 is SGHRS and CDR2 is YFSETQ. The V and J ends lost 0 bases and 0 bases respectively, with 8 bases between them. The CDR3 nucleotides are TGCGCCAGCAGCTTGGGGCCAGGGAGCACAGATACGCAGTATTTT. This translates into CASSLGPGSTDTQYF.

This sequence joins TRBV2 and TRBJ1-5; unclear D gene. Germline CDR1 SNHLY, CDR2 FYNNEI. The CDR3 totals 12 residues. V was trimmed by 6 bases and J by 0 bases, leaving 3 bases between them. The CDR3 sequence: CASRYSNQPQHF. The DNA for the CDR3 is TGTGCCAGCAGGTATAGCAATCAGCCCCAGCATTTT. Combining the CDR3 with reference TRBV2 and TRBJ1-5 gives the whole variable domain EPEVTQTPSHQVTQMGQEVILRCVPISNHLYFYWYRQILGQKVEFLVSFYNNEISEKSEIFDDQFSVERPDGSNFTLKIRSTKLEDSAMYFCASRYSNQPQHFGDGTRLSIL.

The chain couples TRBV4-1 to TRBJ1-2; D possibly corresponds to TRBD1 (6 bases). Trimming cost V 4 bases and J 4 bases, with 16 bases left between them. This CDR3 region has 15 residues. Germline V CDR1 and CDR2: MGHRA, YSYEKL. CDR3 sequence (DNA): TGCGCCAGCAGCCCCAACAAGGGCAGGGGCTATGGCTACACCTTC. This translates into CASSPNKGRGYGYTF.

The chain combines TRBV21-1 with TRBJ1-6. TRBV21-1 is a pseudogene segment. CDR3 length equals 21 residues. CDR3 in DNA: TGTGCCAGCACCCCCGGGGGGGAAGCCCAAAGCGGAGACTCCTATAATTCACCCCTCCACTTT. This translates into CASTPGGEAQSGDSYNSPLHF.

The chain carries TRBV6-5 and TRBJ2-2; 8 positions agree with TRBD2. V shed 10 bases, J shed 6 bases, and the junction held 7 bases outside the gene matches. The CDR3 contains 13 residues. The germline V gene has CDR1 MNHEY and CDR2 SVGAGI. CDR3 DNA: TGTGCCACCTCGGGGGGGCTGGCCGGGGAGCTGTTTTTT. It specifies CATSGGLAGELFF.

The chain recombines TRBV30 with TRBJ2-4; TRBD2 aligns across 7 bases. The CDR3 consists of 12 residues. The V segment lost 1 base and the J segment 12 bases; nucleotides outside the gene matches: 6. Germline lookup yields CDR1 GTSNPN and CDR2 SVGIG (reference sequence). CDR3 region: CAWSASSGYQYF. The DNA of the CDR3 is TGTGCCTGGAGTGCCTCTAGCGGTTATCAGTACTTC.

This sequence joins TRBV6-6 and TRBJ2-7; 11 nucleotides align to TRBD1. The V gene's germline CDR1 is MNHNY and CDR2 SVGAGI (reference sequence). Unmatched junction bases numbered 1, after V lost 5 bases and J lost 1 base. The CDR3 consists of 14 residues. The CDR3 DNA reads TGTGCCAGCAGTGGACAGGGGGCTTCCTACGAGCAGTACTTC. Translating it yields CASSGQGASYEQYF.

The chain combines TRBV9 with TRBJ2-3, with TRBD1 matching over 9 bases. Germline V gene lookup returns CDR1 SGDLS and CDR2 YYNGEE. The CDR3 consists of 17 residues. V was pared by 2 bases and J by 1 base, with 8 bases of the junction left unmatched. CDR3 loop: CASSVIQGALGTDTQYF. CDR3 nucleotide sequence: TGTGCCAGCAGCGTGATACAGGGGGCCTTGGGCACAGATACGCAGTATTTT.

The chain is built from TRBV6-6 and TRBJ2-5; 9 bases align to TRBD1. Germline CDR1 and CDR2: MNHNY and SVGAGI (reference sequence). CDR3 size: 14 residues. Trimming cost V 6 bases and J 0 bases; bases outside gene matches: 2. As DNA, the CDR3 is TGTGCCAGCAGGACAGGGGGGTACCAAGAGACCCAGTACTTC. It translates to CASRTGGYQETQYF.

The V call is TRBV2, the J call TRBJ1-5; TRBD1 aligns across 12 bases. The germline gives CDR1 SNHLY, CDR2 FYNNEI. This CDR3 spans 15 amino acids. Trimming cost V 6 bases and J 5 bases; bases outside gene matches: 5. The DNA for the CDR3 is TGTGCCAGCAGCTACTGGGACAGGGGGCATCAGCCCCAGCATTTT. It yields the protein CASSYWDRGHQPQHF. Based on the CDR3 plus reference TRBV2 and TRBJ1-5, the full variable domain is EPEVTQTPSHQVTQMGQEVILRCVPISNHLYFYWYRQILGQKVEFLVSFYNNEISEKSEIFDDQFSVERPDGSNFTLKIRSTKLEDSAMYFCASSYWDRGHQPQHFGDGTRLSIL.